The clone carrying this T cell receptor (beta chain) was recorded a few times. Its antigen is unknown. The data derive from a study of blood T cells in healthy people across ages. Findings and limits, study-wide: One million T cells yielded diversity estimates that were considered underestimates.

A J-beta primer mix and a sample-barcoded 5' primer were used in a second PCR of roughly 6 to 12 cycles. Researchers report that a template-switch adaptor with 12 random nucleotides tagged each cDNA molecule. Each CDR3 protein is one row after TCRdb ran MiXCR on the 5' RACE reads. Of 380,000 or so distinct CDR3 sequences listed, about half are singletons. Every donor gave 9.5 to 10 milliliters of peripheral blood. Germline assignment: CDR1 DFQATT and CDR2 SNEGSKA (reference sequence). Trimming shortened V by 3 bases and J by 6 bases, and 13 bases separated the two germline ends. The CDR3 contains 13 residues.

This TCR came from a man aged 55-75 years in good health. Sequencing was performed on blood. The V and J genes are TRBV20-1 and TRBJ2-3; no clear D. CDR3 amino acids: CSASASEADTQYF. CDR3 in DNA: TGCAGTGCTAGCGCGTCCGAGGCGGATACGCAGTATTTT.